One and the same sample provided the 31 T cell receptor beta chains below, sequenced in a study of cytomegalovirus exposure and HLA in healthy donors. Primers for the PCR totalled 60 Vbeta and 13 Jbeta. TCRdb's table, derived via immunoSEQ multiplex PCR, lists solely in-frame clones and lacks some. The sample has 85,000 to 90,000 clones. The sample taken for sequencing was PBMCs. These receptors were collected from a man in his forties or fifties in good health and CMV-seropositive.

The V call is TRBV6-1, the J call TRBJ1-3; TRBD1 agrees at 7 bases. Trimming at V came to 2 bases and at J to 5 bases, leaving 9 bases not matched to a gene. Germline V gene lookup returns CDR1 MNHNS and CDR2 SASEGT. The CDR3 has 16 amino acids. The CDR3 here is CASSERMRGLRNTIYF. CDR3 sequence (DNA): TGTGCCAGCAGTGAACGTATGAGGGGGCTTAGAAACACCATATATTTT.

The rearrangement uses TRBV18 and TRBJ2-3; the D is unclear. Germline CDR1 is KGHSH and CDR2 is LQKENI. V was pared by 8 bases and J by 5 bases, with 5 bases between. This CDR3 contains 10 residues. The CDR3 is CASAEDTQYF. CDR3 DNA sequence: TGTGCCAGCGCGGAAGATACGCAGTATTTT.

The chain recombines TRBV6-5 with TRBJ2-6; perhaps TRBD1 as D (6 bases). With 11 bases removed from V and 4 bases from J, the gap between germline ends came to 9 bases. The CDR3 runs 12 residues. CDR1 and CDR2 (germline): MNHEY, SVGAGI. CDR3 in amino acids: CAPTGGANVLTF. CDR3 nucleotides: TGTGCCCCCACAGGGGGGGCCAACGTCCTGACTTTC.

The V gene is TRBV7-9, the J gene TRBJ1-6, with D maybe TRBD1 (6 bases). The length of the CDR3 is 16 residues. The V and J ends lost 5 bases and 4 bases respectively, with 15 bases between them. Germline CDR1 is SEHNR and CDR2 is FQNEAQ (reference sequence). CDR3 residues: CASSRTDLGYNSPLHF. The CDR3 coding sequence is TGTGCCAGCAGCCGGACAGACCTGGGGTATAATTCACCCCTCCACTTT.

The J gene is TRBJ2-2, the V gene TRBV5-1; 9 nucleotides match TRBD2. The V gene end was trimmed by 0 bases and the J gene end by 5 bases; junction bases not matched to a gene: 8. This CDR3 spans 17 amino acids. Germline CDR1 is SGHRS and CDR2 is YFSETQ. DNA of the CDR3: TGCGCCAGCAGCTTGGGTCTAGCGGGAAAAGGGACCGGGGAGCTGTTTTTT. Protein: CASSLGLAGKGTGELFF. Looking up the rest from reference TRBV5-1 and TRBJ2-2 gives the full variable domain: KAGVTQTPRYLIKTRGQQVTLSCSPISGHRSVSWYQQTPGQGLQFLFEYFSETQRNKGNFPGRFSGRQFSNSRSEMNVSTLELGDSALYLCASSLGLAGKGTGELFFGEGSRLTVL.

The CDR3 loop reads CASSSPPGRETQYF. CDR3 sequence (DNA): TGTGCCAGCAGCTCCCCCCCAGGCCGGGAGACCCAGTACTTC. The V gene is TRBV7-6, the J gene TRBJ2-5; D remains ambiguous. This CDR3 comprises 14 residues. Trimming took off 4 bases at V and 5 bases at J, with 14 bases between the two ends. The V gene's germline CDR1 is SGHVS and CDR2 FNYEAQ.

The V gene is TRBV6-5, the J gene TRBJ2-5, with 8 bases fitting TRBD2. The V gene's germline CDR1 is MNHEY and CDR2 SVGAGI. The V gene end was trimmed by 5 bases and the J gene end by 5 bases; junction bases not matched to a gene: 4. This CDR3 spans 13 amino acids. CDR3 sequence reads: CASSRTSRETQYF. CDR3 coding DNA: TGTGCCAGCAGTCGGACTAGCAGGGAGACCCAGTACTTC.

This chain links TRBV9 with TRBJ2-1, with 7 bases lining up with TRBD2. The CDR3 is made up of 19 amino acids. Germline loops: CDR1 SGDLS, CDR2 YYNGEE. V trimming: 3 bases; J trimming: 3 bases; junction bases outside the gene matches: 18. The CDR3, as DNA: TGTGCCAGCAGCGGAGTCGGGGGAGGGCCTTCAAAGATCTACAATGAGCAGTTCTTC. Translating it yields CASSGVGGGPSKIYNEQFF. Supplemented by reference TRBV9 and TRBJ2-1, the full variable domain reads DSGVTQTPKHLITATGQRVTLRCSPRSGDLSVYWYQQSLDQGLQFLIQYYNGEERAKGNILERFSAQQFPDLHSELNLSSLELGDSALYFCASSGVGGGPSKIYNEQFFGPGTRLTVL.

The chain carries TRBV28 and TRBJ2-3, with D perhaps TRBD2 (6 bases). Germline V gives CDR1 MDHEN, CDR2 SYDVKM. V dropped 6 bases and J dropped 6 bases, with 13 bases sitting between them. This CDR3 region has 13 residues. This CDR3 is CASSYGAGDTQYF. CDR3 coding DNA: TGTGCCAGCAGCTACGGTGCGGGGGATACGCAGTATTTT.

This chain joins TRBV9 and TRBJ1-1; 7 bases are a match to TRBD1. In germline, CDR1 is SGDLS, CDR2 YYNGEE. The V gene end was trimmed by 3 bases and the J gene end by 4 bases; junction bases not matched to a gene: 6. The CDR3 has 14 amino acids. CDR3 amino acids: CASSGTGSSTEAFF. The DNA for the CDR3 is TGTGCCAGCAGCGGGACAGGATCGAGCACTGAAGCTTTCTTT.

The chain uses TRBV12-2 and TRBJ1-2; the table's D call, TRBD1, was not checked against the DNA. TRBV12-2 is described as a pseudogene. This CDR3 comprises 14 residues. The CDR3, as DNA: TGTGCAAGTCGCTTAGCGCGATCCAGGGATGGCTACACCTTC. Translated: CASRLARSRDGYTF.

V gene TRBV4-2 combines with J gene TRBJ2-2, with D possibly matching TRBD2 (5 bases). The germline V and J ends were trimmed by 6 bases and 0 bases, with 11 bases remaining between them. CDR1 and CDR2 from the germline V gene are LGHNA and YNFKEQ. The CDR3 runs 15 residues. This CDR3 reads CASRMRTANTGELFF. In nucleotides, the CDR3 is TGTGCCAGCAGGATGCGGACTGCGAACACCGGGGAGCTGTTTTTT.

The rearrangement links TRBV11-2 to TRBJ2-7; 7 bases align to TRBD2. The CDR3 totals 15 residues. V lost 0 bases to trimming and J lost 2 bases; unmatched junction nucleotides: 4. Germline CDR1 SGHAT, CDR2 FQNNGV. CDR3 in amino acids: CASSLDGGGTYEQYF. CDR3 nucleotide sequence: TGTGCCAGCAGCTTAGATGGGGGAGGGACCTACGAGCAGTACTTC.

The gene calls are TRBV19 and TRBJ1-3; 7 nucleotides line up with TRBD1. This CDR3 is built from 16 residues. Trimming cost V 3 bases and J 0 bases; bases outside gene matches: 5. Germline V gene data show CDR1 as LNHDA and CDR2 as SQIVND (reference sequence). CDR3 coding DNA: TGTGCCAGTAGTATGCCAACAGGGGCCTCTGGAAACACCATATATTTT. The encoded protein is CASSMPTGASGNTIYF. Variable domain in full (rest from reference TRBV19 and TRBJ1-3): DGGITQSPKYLFRKEGQNVTLSCEQNLNHDAMYWYRQDPGQGLRLIYYSQIVNDFQKGDIAEGYSVSREKKESFPLTVTSAQKNPTAFYLCASSMPTGASGNTIYFGEGSWLTVV.

V and J are TRBV7-3 and TRBJ2-3; 8 nucleotides line up with TRBD1. Germline CDR1 reads SGHTA; CDR2 reads FQGTGA. With 4 bases clipped from V and 6 bases from J, the junction kept 6 bases outside the gene matches. This CDR3 region has 14 residues. CDR3 nucleotides: TGTGCCAGCAGCTCATCAGGGGGCGCGGATACGCAGTATTTT. This gives the protein CASSSSGGADTQYF.

The gene calls are TRBV11-3 and TRBJ1-1, with D possibly matching TRBD1 (5 bases). The CDR3 has 16 residues. V was shortened by 1 base and J by 0 bases, with 12 bases between the two germline ends. Germline CDR1 and CDR2: SGHNT and YENEEA. CDR3 protein: CASSLATWGVNTEAFF. The CDR3, as DNA: TGTGCCAGCAGCTTAGCGACCTGGGGGGTGAACACTGAAGCTTTCTTT. Filled out from reference TRBV11-3 and TRBJ1-1, the complete variable domain reads EAGVVQSPRYKIIEKKQPVAFWCNPISGHNTLYWYLQNLGQGPELLIRYENEEAVDDSQLPKDRFSAERLKGVDSTLKIQPAELGDSAVYLCASSLATWGVNTEAFFGQGTRLTVV.

The genes are TRBV13 and TRBJ2-1; D uncertain. Per germline, CDR1 PRHDT and CDR2 FYEKMQ (reference sequence). Trimming took off 6 bases at V and 7 bases at J, with 22 bases between the two ends. The CDR3 length is 16 residues. The CDR3 DNA reads TGTGCCAGCAGTCACAACCTGGAGAGTCCGGATAATGAGCAGTTCTTC. As protein: CASSHNLESPDNEQFF.

The V call is TRBV10-2, the J call TRBJ2-4; D is possibly TRBD2 (6 bases). Germline lookup yields CDR1 WSHSY and CDR2 SAAADI. The CDR3 sequence is 18 residues long. The ends were cut back, 2 bases at V and 7 bases at J, with 24 bases in the middle. The CDR3, as DNA: TGCGCCAGCAGTGAGCTCACGGCGCCCGGGTCACGGGGGAACATTCAGTACTTC. This sequence encodes CASSELTAPGSRGNIQYF.

The rearrangement uses TRBV2 and TRBJ2-7, with a tentative D call TRBD1 (6 bases). Germline V gene sequence: CDR1 SNHLY, CDR2 FYNNEI. Trimming removed 7 bases from V and 3 bases from J, with 13 bases in between. This CDR3 comprises 13 residues. The CDR3 sequence is CASKEGVLYEQYV. CDR3 nucleotide sequence: TGTGCCAGCAAAGAGGGGGTCCTCTACGAGCAGTACGTC.

The V call is TRBV15, the J call TRBJ2-7; maybe TRBD2 (5 bases). Germline V lookup: CDR1 LNHNV, CDR2 YYDKDF (reference sequence). This CDR3 spans 12 amino acids. Trimming took off 5 bases at V and 5 bases at J, with 10 bases between the two ends. The CDR3 coding sequence is TGTGCCACCAGCTTGACCGGGGACGAGCAGTACTTC. Its translation is CATSLTGDEQYF.

The chain joins TRBV6-5 to TRBJ2-1; 9 positions agree with TRBD2. This CDR3 has 15 amino acids. The germline V gene encodes CDR1 MNHEY and CDR2 SVGAGI. J lost 5 bases, V lost 5 bases, and 7 bases had no gene match. DNA for the CDR3: TGTGCCAGCAGTAGAATGTCTAGCGGGGACAATGAGCAGTTCTTC. Its translation is CASSRMSSGDNEQFF.

The chain combines TRBV6-5 with TRBJ1-2, with unresolved D. The CDR3 is 13 residues long. V shed 3 bases and J shed 5 bases, with 10 bases lying between them. Per germline, CDR1 MNHEY and CDR2 SVGAGI. The CDR3 reads CASSYEAQYGYTF. For the CDR3, the DNA is TGTGCCAGCAGTTATGAGGCGCAGTATGGCTACACCTTC.

The rearrangement joins TRBV7-3 to TRBJ2-2, with 7 bases identical to TRBD2. CDR3 length equals 16 residues. The V gene end was trimmed by 5 bases and the J gene end by 3 bases; junction bases not matched to a gene: 9. Per the germline V gene, CDR1 is SGHTA and CDR2 is FQGTGA. CDR3 coding DNA: TGTGCCAGCAGCCAAGTTCGGGGGGAGTACACCGGGGAGCTGTTTTTT. It translates to CASSQVRGEYTGELFF.

This chain joins TRBV7-2 and TRBJ2-7; TRBD2 might be the D (6 bases). Germline CDR1 is SGHTA and CDR2 is FQGNSA. V was clipped by 1 base and J by 0 bases, with 10 bases between them. This CDR3 comprises 15 residues. This CDR3 reads CASSLGAGSSYEQYF. The CDR3, as DNA: TGTGCCAGCAGCTTAGGGGCGGGATCCTCCTACGAGCAGTACTTC.

The V gene is TRBV19, the J gene TRBJ1-5, with 7 bases fitting TRBD1. Germline lookup yields CDR1 LNHDA and CDR2 SQIVND (reference sequence). The CDR3 extends over 14 amino acids. With 6 bases clipped from V and 4 bases from J, the junction kept 6 bases outside the gene matches. The DNA for the CDR3 is TGTGCCAGTAGGCGCGACAGGGTAAATCAGCCCCAGCATTTT. It is translated as CASRRDRVNQPQHF.

The chain couples TRBV15 to TRBJ2-7; 7 nucleotides match TRBD1. The V segment lost 5 bases and the J segment 3 bases; nucleotides outside the gene matches: 10. In germline, CDR1 is LNHNV, CDR2 YYDKDF (reference sequence). CDR3 size: 15 residues. Here the CDR3 DNA reads TGTGCCACCAGCTCGGAGGACAGGATATTCTACGAGCAGTACTTC. It specifies CATSSEDRIFYEQYF.

V and J are TRBV5-6 and TRBJ2-3; 9 bases are a match to TRBD2. Germline values: CDR1 SGHDT, CDR2 YYEEEE. The CDR3 length is 14 residues. J lost 7 bases, V lost 1 base, and 4 bases had no gene match. CDR3 sequence (DNA): TGTGCCAGCAGCTTGAGCCTAGCGGGATATACGCAGTATTTT. Its translation: CASSLSLAGYTQYF.

About this clone: Since the CDR3 does not end with the conserved phenylalanine or tryptophan, this likely comes from a read error. Because the CDR3's place on the DNA is in doubt, the DNA is left out and the CDR3 is given as listed by TCRdb. The rearrangement links TRBV6-5 to TRBJ1-1; the table's TRBD1 call for D was not verified on the DNA. Looked up from germline, CDR1 is MNHEY and CDR2 is SVGAGI. The CDR3 numbers 13 amino acids, ends counted. The CDR3 sequence: CASSSDGTGASRL.

The rearrangement uses TRBV19 and TRBJ1-2, with D maybe TRBD1 (6 bases). Germline-derived CDR1 and CDR2 are LNHDA and SQIVND (reference sequence). The CDR3 has 14 amino acids. Trimming removed 5 bases at V and 0 bases at J, with 10 bases between. CDR3 protein: CASSGQLSNYGYTF. In DNA, the CDR3 is TGTGCCAGTAGTGGACAGCTTTCTAACTATGGCTACACCTTC. The complete variable domain, with remaining parts taken from reference TRBV19 and TRBJ1-2, reads DGGITQSPKYLFRKEGQNVTLSCEQNLNHDAMYWYRQDPGQGLRLIYYSQIVNDFQKGDIAEGYSVSREKKESFPLTVTSAQKNPTAFYLCASSGQLSNYGYTFGSGTRLTVV.

CDR3 region: CASSLGPQDPNQPQHF. DNA of the CDR3: TGTGCCAGCAGCTTGGGGCCCCAGGATCCCAATCAGCCCCAGCATTTT. This rearrangement joins TRBV5-4 to TRBJ1-5; unclear D gene. CDR1 is SGHNT and CDR2 is YYREEE in the germline V gene (reference sequence). This CDR3 is built from 16 residues. The V end lost 0 bases, the J end lost 3 bases, and 13 bases lay between the germline ends.

The chain couples TRBV5-1 to TRBJ2-2; 8 bases match TRBD1. J was trimmed by 7 bases and V by 7 bases; bases with no gene match: 9. CDR1 SGHRS and CDR2 YFSETQ come from the germline V gene. This CDR3 region has 14 residues. The CDR3 sequence: CASGSGQAGGELFF. CDR3 nucleotides: TGCGCCAGCGGGTCGGGACAGGCAGGCGGGGAGCTGTTTTTT.